This T cell receptor beta chain was identified during a study of CD8 T cells in Susac syndrome. Looking at the study overall: The Susac syndrome patients were therapy-naive, on corticosteroids, or on intravenous immunoglobulin alone at blood draw.

The CDR3 has 16 amino acids. The J segment lost 5 bases and the V segment lost 2 bases, leaving 8 bases of the junction unmatched. The germline CDR1 and CDR2 sequences are LGHDT and YNNKEL (reference sequence). A note on this clonotype: The antigen remains undetermined.

A quantity of about 0.45 to 1 ug RNA underwent reverse transcription using random hexamers. TCRdb used MiXCR to reprocess the immunoSEQ multiplex PCR reads, holding one entry per CDR3 protein. This sample has around 100,000 distinct CDR3 sequences; about 95% occur once, and the top ten carry 0.3%. Study-wide findings and caveats: The authors acknowledged that their TCR sequencing and HLA analysis involved a relatively small number of individuals.

V usage is TRBV3-1 and J usage is TRBJ2-2; TRBD2 agrees at 7 bases. This clonotype originated in a human donor with Susac syndrome. The sequenced sample was CD8+ T cells from PBMCs. Written as DNA, the CDR3 is TGTGCCAGCAGCCAATACCGGGGGGTCCGAACCGGGGAGCTGTTTTTT. It codes for CASSQYRGVRTGELFF.